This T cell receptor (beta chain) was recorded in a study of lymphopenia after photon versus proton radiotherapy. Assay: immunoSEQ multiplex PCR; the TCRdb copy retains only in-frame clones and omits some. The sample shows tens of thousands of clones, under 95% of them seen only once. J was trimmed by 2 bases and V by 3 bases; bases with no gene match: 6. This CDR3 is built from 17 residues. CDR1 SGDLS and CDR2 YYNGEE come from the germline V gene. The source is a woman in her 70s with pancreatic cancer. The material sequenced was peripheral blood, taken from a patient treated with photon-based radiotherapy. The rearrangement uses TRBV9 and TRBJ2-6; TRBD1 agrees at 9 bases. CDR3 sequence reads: CASSAQDRGPGANVLTF. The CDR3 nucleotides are TGTGCCAGCAGCGCCCAGGACAGGGGCCCTGGGGCCAACGTCCTGACTTTC. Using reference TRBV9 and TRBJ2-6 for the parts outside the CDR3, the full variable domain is DSGVTQTPKHLITATGQRVTLRCSPRSGDLSVYWYQQSLDQGLQFLIQYYNGEERAKGNILERFSAQQFPDLHSELNLSSLELGDSALYFCASSAQDRGPGANVLTFGAGSRLTVL.